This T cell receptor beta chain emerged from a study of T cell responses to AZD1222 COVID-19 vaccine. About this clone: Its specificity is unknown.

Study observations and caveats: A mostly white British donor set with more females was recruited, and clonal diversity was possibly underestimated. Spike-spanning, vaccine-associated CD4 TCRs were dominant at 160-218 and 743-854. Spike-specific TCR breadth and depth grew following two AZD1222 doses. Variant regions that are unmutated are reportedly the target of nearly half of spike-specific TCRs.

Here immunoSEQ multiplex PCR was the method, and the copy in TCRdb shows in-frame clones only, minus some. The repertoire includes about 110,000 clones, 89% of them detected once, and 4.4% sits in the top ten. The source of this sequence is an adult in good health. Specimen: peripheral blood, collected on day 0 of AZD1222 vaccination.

The CDR3 DNA reads TGTGCCAGCAGCTTAGATCTGAGCTTATCGGCTTTCTTT. The encoded protein is CASSLDLSLSAFF. The J gene is TRBJ1-1, the V gene TRBV11-2; D gene ambiguous. Germline assignment: CDR1 SGHAT and CDR2 FQNNGV. V dropped 0 bases and J dropped 11 bases, with 13 bases sitting between them. This CDR3 spans 13 amino acids. Supplemented by reference TRBV11-2 and TRBJ1-1, the full variable domain reads EAGVAQSPRYKIIEKRQSVAFWCNPISGHATLYWYQQILGQGPKLLIQFQNNGVVDDSQLPKDRFSAERLKGVDSTLKIQPAKLEDSAVYLCASSLDLSLSAFFGQGTRLTVV.